This TCR beta chain appears in the sequencing data of a study of cytomegalovirus exposure and HLA in healthy donors. Whole-study findings and limits: Several V segments, TRBV6-2 and TRBV6-3 among them, could not be told apart and were dropped. Sequencing depth roughly uniform across donors was assumed in presence/absence analyses.

PCR employed 60 Vbeta and 13 Jbeta primers. Assay: immunoSEQ multiplex PCR; the TCRdb copy retains only in-frame clones and omits some. The sample holds over 150,000 clones; approximately 80% are singletons and the top ten take less than 2%. Germline values: CDR1 LNHDA, CDR2 SQIVND (reference sequence). The CDR3 extends over 17 amino acids. The V gene lost 0 bases and the J gene lost 0 bases, with 9 bases spanning the gap. On this clone itself: Its antigen is currently unknown.

Sequenced sample: PBMCs. The chain joins TRBV19 to TRBJ1-6, with D unresolved. The receptor was derived from a woman younger than 30 in good health and CMV-seronegative. CDR3 in DNA: TGTGCCAGTAGTATAGAAGAGGTAGGCTCCTATAATTCACCCCTCCACTTT. It codes for CASSIEEVGSYNSPLHF.